This T cell receptor (beta chain) appears in the sequencing data of a study of T cells in Graves' hyperthyroidism and ophthalmopathy. In the study overall: Prior to any treatment, at the point of initial diagnosis, peripheral blood was collected. Study-wide results and caveats: Blood also contained most expanded thyroid clonotypes above 0.001. Stable hyperthyroidism was told apart from ophthalmopathy by a model built on 13 V-J features.

Note on this clonotype: The antigen is not known.

Exclusions: uncontrolled infection, other autoimmune disease, pregnancy, lactation. Amplification of TCR beta CDR3 regions used RNA as the template. During a first-round RT-PCR of the TCR CDR3, the HTBI primer set was used. TCRdb processed the multiplex PCR reads anew with MiXCR; each CDR3 protein has one entry. The table has around 620,000 distinct CDR3 sequences, approximately 14% seen once. The receptor comes from a young woman with Graves' ophthalmopathy. The source material was blood.

The CDR3 here is CASSFNFRMPKNIQYF. The DNA for the CDR3 is TGTGCCAGCAGTTTTAACTTTCGGATGCCCAAAAACATTCAGTACTTC. The rearrangement links TRBV28 to TRBJ2-4, with D uncertain. V was clipped by 3 bases and J by 2 bases, with 14 bases between them. Germline V gene lookup returns CDR1 MDHEN and CDR2 SYDVKM. There are 16 residues in the CDR3.